Listed here is a single T cell receptor beta chain. No antigen is known for it. CDR1 and CDR2 (germline): ENHRY, SYGVKD. V was clipped by 0 bases and J by 0 bases; unmatched bases: 6. The length of the CDR3 is 17 residues. Overall study results and limits: Larger-cohort validation covered only one TCR beta V-J rearrangement. Tumor memory CD4+ T cell TCR gene usage clustered with blood and lymph node memory CD4+ cells and lymph node naive CD4+ cells. Greatest tumor Treg TCR overlap was with tumor naive CD4+ cells.

Semi-nested PCR with Nested Universal Primer A followed constant-region reverse priming of full-length variable regions. One entry per CDR3 protein, called by TCRdb with MiXCR from the 5' RACE reads. The table includes 7,500 to 8,500 distinct CDR3 sequences, under 60% detected once. This receptor was obtained from a female donor with breast cancer. The sample taken for sequencing was memory CD4+ T cells sorted from a lymph node. Subset meaning: memory CD4+ T cells, CD4+CD45RO+CD25-. The chain recombines TRBV10-3 with TRBJ1-2, with 8 bases lining up with TRBD1. The CDR3 coding sequence is TGTGCCATCAGTGAGTCGACGGGGACAGGAGCTAACTATGGCTACACCTTC. This encodes CAISESTGTGANYGYTF.